Below are 25 T cell receptor beta chains sequenced from a single sample in a study of T cell responses to AZD1222 COVID-19 vaccine. Repertoires were generated with immunoSEQ multiplex PCR, while TCRdb's copy carries only in-frame clones and drops some. The repertoire holds 150,000 to 180,000 clones, with around 90% as singletons. The sequencing used peripheral blood, collected on day 0 of AZD1222 vaccination. These receptors came from an adult in good health.

The gene calls are TRBV24-1 and TRBJ2-3; 7 bases agree with TRBD2. Germline lookup yields CDR1 KGHDR and CDR2 SFDVKD. The V and J ends lost 3 bases and 4 bases, in that order; junction bases with no gene match: 3. This CDR3 spans 14 amino acids. The CDR3 loop is CATSDTRGADTQYF. The DNA of the CDR3 is TGTGCCACCAGTGATACCCGGGGGGCAGATACGCAGTATTTT.

The J gene is TRBJ1-4, the V gene TRBV2; no firm D call. CDR1 SNHLY and CDR2 FYNNEI come from the germline V gene. This CDR3 is 13 amino acids long. The ends were cut back, 5 bases at V and 8 bases at J, with 12 bases in the middle. This chain's CDR3 is CASSNSRREKLFF. CDR3 nucleotides: TGTGCCAGCAGTAACAGCAGACGGGAAAAACTGTTTTTT.

This chain links TRBV18 with TRBJ1-5; D gene ambiguous. Germline CDR1 and CDR2: KGHSH and LQKENI. This CDR3 comprises 13 residues. V was clipped by 2 bases and J by 3 bases, with 5 bases between them. CDR3 in DNA: TGTGCCAGCTCACCAGGAACCAATCAGCCCCAGCATTTT. Amino acids: CASSPGTNQPQHF. Variable domain in full (rest from reference TRBV18 and TRBJ1-5): NAGVMQNPRHLVRRRGQEARLRCSPMKGHSHVYWYRQLPEEGLKFMVYLQKENIIDESGMPKERFSAEFPKEGPSILRIQQVVRGDSAAYFCASSPGTNQPQHFGDGTRLSIL.

The chain couples TRBV20-1 to TRBJ1-2; D is uncertain. This CDR3 contains 11 residues. CDR1 is DFQATT, CDR2 SNEGSKA, per germline (reference sequence). The germline V and J ends were trimmed by 7 bases and 4 bases, with 10 bases remaining between them. The CDR3 loop reads CSVSRGYGYTF. The CDR3 region has the DNA TGCAGTGTCTCGCGCGGCTATGGCTACACCTTC.

This chain joins TRBV7-8 and TRBJ1-5; no definite D call. Germline-derived CDR1 and CDR2 are SGHVS and FQNEAQ. Trimming shortened V by 3 bases and J by 0 bases, and 18 bases separated the two germline ends. The CDR3 loop spans 18 amino acids. The CDR3 region is CASSFVAGAQGSNQPQHF. The CDR3 bases are TGTGCCAGCAGCTTCGTAGCGGGCGCCCAAGGTAGCAATCAGCCCCAGCATTTT.

The rearrangement uses TRBV24-1 and TRBJ1-3, with D unresolved. This CDR3 region has 13 residues. The V end lost 5 bases, the J end lost 5 bases, and 9 bases lay between the germline ends. CDR1 is KGHDR and CDR2 is SFDVKD in the germline V gene. In DNA, the CDR3 is TGTGCCACCAGTGGAAAAGGGCGAAACACCATATATTTT. It encodes CATSGKGRNTIYF.

This clone was counted between two and nine times. The chain joins TRBV6-1 to TRBJ1-1; D remains unclear. Germline V CDR1 and CDR2: MNHNS, SASEGT. Deletions cut 3 bases from V and 3 bases from J, with 8 bases between. The CDR3 consists of 13 residues. The CDR3 nucleotides are TGTGCCAGCAGTGATGGGGAACACACTGAAGCTTTCTTT. Amino acid sequence: CASSDGEHTEAFF.

Only a few counts were recorded for this clone. CDR3: CASRGIGTSYEQYF. DNA for the CDR3: TGTGCCAGCAGGGGGATAGGGACATCCTACGAGCAGTACTTC. The chain uses TRBV28 and TRBJ2-7; tentative D call: TRBD1 (6 bases). The CDR3 totals 14 residues. V dropped 6 bases and J dropped 1 base, with 13 bases sitting between them. The germline CDR1 and CDR2 sequences are MDHEN and SYDVKM.

V usage is TRBV24-1 and J usage is TRBJ1-1; TRBD1 matches at 9 bases. The CDR3 is made up of 13 amino acids. Germline-derived CDR1 and CDR2 are KGHDR and SFDVKD. J gave up 10 bases and V 4 bases, and 6 bases lay outside the gene matches. CDR3 in amino acids: CATSEPGQGRAFF. CDR3 nucleotide sequence: TGTGCCACCAGTGAACCCGGACAGGGGCGAGCTTTCTTT.

This chain connects TRBV4-1 to TRBJ2-6, with D possibly matching TRBD2 (5 bases). There are 18 residues in the CDR3. Germline V gives CDR1 MGHRA, CDR2 YSYEKL. V was shortened by 0 bases and J by 4 bases, with 16 bases between the two germline ends. The CDR3: CASSQDLAAGPGANVLTF. CDR3 bases: TGCGCCAGCAGCCAAGATCTGGCGGCGGGTCCAGGGGCCAACGTCCTGACTTTC.

V usage is TRBV4-3 and J usage is TRBJ1-3, with D uncertain. Trimming pared 2 bases from V and 4 bases from J, leaving 12 bases between. Per germline, CDR1 LGHNA and CDR2 YSLEER. The CDR3 sequence is 15 residues long. CDR3: CASSQTLNVGNTIYF. DNA for the CDR3: TGCGCCAGCAGCCAAACCCTCAACGTGGGAAACACCATATATTTT.

J is TRBJ1-2 and V is TRBV12-3 or TRBV12-4; no clear D gene. Between the trimmed V and J ends, which lost 10 bases and 5 bases, there was a span of 11 bases. The CDR3 covers 11 residues. CDR3 amino acids: CATRSGYGYTF. CDR3 sequence (DNA): TGTGCCACCCGGAGTGGGTATGGCTACACCTTC.

The rearrangement joins TRBV7-2 to TRBJ1-2; D possibly corresponds to TRBD1 (5 bases). V lost 10 bases, J lost 3 bases, and 21 bases lay in between. From germline, CDR1 is SGHTA and CDR2 FQGNSA. There are 15 residues in the CDR3. CDR3 coding DNA: TGTGCCACCCACCCGGGCGGGGGGGGTGACTATGGCTACACCTTC. Its translation: CATHPGGGGDYGYTF.

The chain joins TRBV2 to TRBJ2-1; TRBD1 matches 10 bases. This CDR3 is built from 14 residues. Germline V CDR1 and CDR2: SNHLY, FYNNEI. Trimming cost V 4 bases and J 7 bases; bases outside gene matches: 4. The CDR3 nucleotides are TGTGCCAGCAGTGGGGACAGGGGAATGAATGAGCAGTTCTTC. Protein: CASSGDRGMNEQFF.

The chain joins TRBV28 to TRBJ2-4; D perhaps matches TRBD1 (6 bases). Per the germline V gene, CDR1 is MDHEN and CDR2 is SYDVKM. The CDR3 contains 16 residues. Trimming shortened V by 5 bases and J by 9 bases, and 23 bases separated the two germline ends. In DNA form, the CDR3 reads TGTGCCAGCAGTCTTTATGGACAAACAGGGATGAGCATTCAGTACTTC. Translation gives CASSLYGQTGMSIQYF. Using reference TRBV28 and TRBJ2-4 for the parts outside the CDR3, the full variable domain is DVKVTQSSRYLVKRTGEKVFLECVQDMDHENMFWYRQDPGLGLRLIYFSYDVKMKEKGDIPEGYSVSREKKERFSLILESASTNQTSMYLCASSLYGQTGMSIQYFGAGTRLSVL.

The chain combines TRBV3-1 (or the pseudogene TRBV3-2) with TRBJ1-4, with 9 bases aligning to TRBD1. The CDR3 is 16 residues long. In germline, CDR1 is LGHDT, CDR2 YNNKEL (reference sequence). Trimming cost V 4 bases and J 3 bases; bases outside gene matches: 6. CDR3 sequence: CASSREQGAANEKLFF. The CDR3 bases are TGTGCCAGCAGCCGGGAACAGGGGGCAGCTAATGAAAAACTGTTTTTT.

In this sample, this clone turned up once. V and J are TRBV5-1 and TRBJ2-3, with 7 positions matching TRBD2. Germline-derived CDR1 and CDR2 are SGHRS and YFSETQ. This CDR3 spans 15 amino acids. J lost 4 bases, V lost 7 bases, and 12 bases had no gene match. In DNA, the CDR3 is TGCGCCAGCCGGGTCGGGGGGACGATACCAGATACGCAGTATTTT. It yields the protein CASRVGGTIPDTQYF.

The chain links TRBV21-1 to TRBJ1-2. TRBV21-1 is a listed pseudogene. CDR3 length: 10 amino acids. The CDR3 nucleotides are TGTGCCAACCTGGTCCCTTATCTTTCCTTC. It encodes CANLVPYLSF.

The chain employs TRBV19 and TRBJ2-7; 11 positions agree with TRBD1. There are 14 residues in the CDR3. Losses at the gene ends were 5 bases for V and 6 bases for J; bases not matched to a gene: 6. Germline-derived CDR1 and CDR2 are LNHDA and SQIVND (reference sequence). The CDR3 loop reads CASSCRDRGCEQYF. CDR3 coding DNA: TGTGCCAGTAGTTGCCGGGACAGGGGGTGCGAGCAGTACTTC. Together with reference TRBV19 and TRBJ2-7, the CDR3 gives the full variable domain: DGGITQSPKYLFRKEGQNVTLSCEQNLNHDAMYWYRQDPGQGLRLIYYSQIVNDFQKGDIAEGYSVSREKKESFPLTVTSAQKNPTAFYLCASSCRDRGCEQYFGPGTRLTVT.

V and J are TRBV6-5 and TRBJ1-4, with D uncertain. The V gene's germline CDR1 is MNHEY and CDR2 SVGAGI. There are 13 residues in the CDR3. V lost 4 bases and J 3 bases, leaving 6 bases between the germline ends. Written as DNA, the CDR3 is TGTGCCAGCAGTTTTTCCGCTAATGAAAAACTGTTTTTT. Its protein is CASSFSANEKLFF.

The chain employs TRBV12-5 and TRBJ1-1; tentatively, D is TRBD1 (5 bases). Germline V gene sequence: CDR1 LGHNT, CDR2 FRNRAP. The V and J ends lost 6 bases and 8 bases respectively, with 16 bases between them. The CDR3 spans 13 residues. CDR3: CASGQSGGKEAFF. The CDR3 DNA follows: TGTGCTAGTGGCCAGTCGGGGGGAAAGGAAGCTTTCTTT.

This chain connects TRBV7-8 to TRBJ2-1; TRBD2 is a possible D gene (6 bases). CDR3 size: 19 residues. The germline V and J ends were trimmed by 5 bases and 0 bases, with 23 bases remaining between them. CDR1 is SGHVS and CDR2 is FQNEAQ in the germline V gene. The CDR3 DNA reads TGTGCCAGCAGCCTAGTGAAGGGACTCCCTCTTTTCTCCTACAATGAGCAGTTCTTC. This codes for CASSLVKGLPLFSYNEQFF.

This clone has just one count. V usage is TRBV7-9 and J usage is TRBJ2-1; D unresolved. Looked up from germline, CDR1 is SEHNR and CDR2 is FQNEAQ (reference sequence). The germline V and J ends were trimmed by 1 base and 16 bases, with 17 bases remaining between them. The CDR3 has 13 residues. CDR3 residues: CASSLEMDPLRFF. The DNA of the CDR3 is TGTGCCAGCAGCTTAGAAATGGACCCCCTCAGATTCTTC.

In its sample, this clone was seen once. This sequence joins TRBV7-2 and TRBJ2-3; TRBD2 matches 15 bases. J lost 6 bases, V lost 6 bases, and 7 bases had no gene match. CDR1 and CDR2 (germline): SGHTA, FQGNSA. CDR3 length: 16 residues. CDR3 sequence: CASSVRTSGGADTQYF. In DNA, the CDR3 is TGTGCCAGCAGTGTAAGGACTAGCGGGGGGGCGGATACGCAGTATTTT.

The gene calls are TRBV6-5 and TRBJ1-1; D is possibly TRBD1 (6 bases). Per the germline V gene, CDR1 is MNHEY and CDR2 is SVGAGI. V was shortened by 6 bases and J by 1 base, with 12 bases between the two germline ends. This CDR3 has 14 residues. The CDR3 coding sequence is TGTGCCAGCAGCCAGGGGCGGGGGAACACTGAAGCTTTCTTT. Translation: CASSQGRGNTEAFF.